The entry below gives a single TCR beta chain sequence along with its context. The antigen is not known. A read error may account for a junction end that differs from germline. These data are taken from a study of cytomegalovirus exposure and HLA in healthy donors. Study-level information: Early release data held 85 million or so unique TCRs from HLA-typed donors.

In the PCR, 60 Vbeta and 13 Jbeta primers were used. The protocol was immunoSEQ multiplex PCR, while the TCRdb copy is restricted to in-frame clones and leaves out a portion. Here the sample spans approximately 180,000 clones, about 86% being singletons. The CDR3 extends over 16 amino acids. Germline V gives CDR1 MNHNS, CDR2 SASEGT. Findings and limits, study-wide: A previous analysis found most TCR beta V segments productive roughly 87% or roughly 30% of the time. A reported reduction in N-insertions relative to the 666-donor mean was seen in an Asian-associated ancestry cluster in a later analysis.

Sequenced sample: PBMCs. The chain has TRBV6-1 and TRBJ1-1, with TRBD1 matching over 8 bases. This TCR was recovered from a woman younger than 45 in good health and CMV-seronegative. The CDR3 reads CASSEWQGAENAEAFF. The CDR3 nucleotides are TGTGCCAGCAGTGAATGGCAGGGGGCCGAGAACGCTGAAGCTTTCTTT.